This T cell receptor beta chain was sequenced during a study of a mutant IDH1 vaccine in newly diagnosed glioma. The table came from immunoSEQ multiplex PCR; TCRdb's copy has only in-frame clones and leaves some out. Among 35,000 to 45,000 clones, about four fifths were seen once, and the ten largest hold around 6.5%. This clone was recorded only once. What it binds is unknown. Germline V CDR1 and CDR2: LGHNT, FRNRAP. The CDR3 is made up of 14 amino acids. V was clipped by 6 bases and J by 6 bases, with 16 bases between them. Time point given: week 23, last vaccination. It was 300 ug of mutant IDH1 20-mer peptide that made up each vaccine dose, given with topical imiquimod. In every donor, the tumor was a new WHO grade 3 or 4 IDH1-mutant, ATRX-lost astrocytoma.

The sample in question was PBMCs, obtained from a glioma patient whose treatment included an IDH1 peptide vaccine. The source is a woman between 35 and 50 years old with glioma. Some clones in this sample may be carry-over from other donors' samples. The V gene is TRBV12-5, the J gene TRBJ2-3, with no clear D. This chain's CDR3 is CASGPPGPLDTQYF. Written as DNA, the CDR3 is TGTGCTAGTGGCCCACCCGGCCCGCTGGATACGCAGTATTTT.